The 10 T cell receptor beta chains below come from one sample, sequenced in a study of CD8 T cells in ankylosing spondylitis. MiXCR, run by TCRdb on the 5' RACE reads, gives a single entry per CDR3 protein. The table has about 330,000 distinct CDR3 sequences, roughly 8% seen once. For these receptors, no antigen is known. Study-wide points: What seemed typical of ankylosing spondylitis blood was a TCR beta motif built from several highly homologous variants.

Sequencing used blood, either unsorted or a sorted T cell fraction (not recorded which). Receptors originate from a male donor with ankylosing spondylitis.

This clonotype has just a few counts. The J gene is TRBJ2-7, the V gene TRBV5-1; TRBD2 matches at 9 bases. With V trimmed by 0 bases and J by 6 bases, 13 bases remained unmatched. CDR1 is SGHRS, CDR2 YFSETQ, per germline. This CDR3 has 17 residues. The CDR3 bases are TGCGCCAGCAGCTTGGCCACCCGCGGGGGGGGAGATTTCGAGCAGTACTTC. It encodes CASSLATRGGGDFEQYF.

This clonotype was observed a few times. In nucleotides, the CDR3 is TGTGCCACAGACAGAATATGGAGCTCCTACAATGAGCAGTTCTTC. It specifies CATDRIWSSYNEQFF. The chain couples TRBV7-9 to TRBJ2-1, with a possible D match to TRBD1 (5 bases). CDR1 is SEHNR and CDR2 is FQNEAQ in the germline V gene (reference sequence). CDR3 size: 15 residues. V dropped 10 bases and J dropped 0 bases, with 16 bases sitting between them.

The chain carries TRBV10-3 and TRBJ1-4; maybe TRBD1 (5 bases). Trimming removed 10 bases from V and 10 bases from J, with 16 bases in between. Germline CDR1 and CDR2: ENHRY and SYGVKD. CDR3 size: 12 residues. The CDR3 loop is CATGTDLGKLFF. The CDR3 DNA follows: TGTGCCACCGGGACGGATTTGGGAAAACTGTTTTTT.

The gene calls are TRBV7-6 and TRBJ2-1; TRBD2 matches 11 bases. Losses at the gene ends were 6 bases for V and 5 bases for J; bases not matched to a gene: 6. The CDR3 runs to 15 residues. Per germline, CDR1 SGHVS and CDR2 FNYEAQ. CDR3: CASRNGTSGHNEQFF. DNA of the CDR3: TGTGCCAGCAGAAACGGGACTAGCGGCCACAATGAGCAGTTCTTC.

The chain joins TRBV12-3 or TRBV12-4 to TRBJ2-1; tentatively, D is TRBD1 or TRBD2 (5 bases each). This CDR3 is built from 15 residues. Trimming removed 5 bases at V and 12 bases at J, with 23 bases between. CDR3 DNA: TGTGCCAGCAGTCCCAAGCCGGGACCGATCAAGGGGCAGTTCTTC. Translated, it gives CASSPKPGPIKGQFF.

This clonotype was counted only a few times. Written as DNA, the CDR3 is TGTGCCAGCCGGAGGGACACAGGGGAGAGGGCCGGGGAGCTGTTTTTT. This encodes CASRRDTGERAGELFF. This chain links TRBV27 with TRBJ2-2; tentatively, D is TRBD1 (7 bases). The CDR3 covers 16 residues. Looked up from germline, CDR1 is MNHEY and CDR2 is SMNVEV (reference sequence). The V and J ends lost 8 bases and 6 bases respectively, with 22 bases between them.

This clonotype was observed a handful of times. The genes are TRBV5-1 and TRBJ2-1; 8 bases are shared with TRBD2. The trim removed 7 bases at V and 4 bases at J, leaving 10 bases unmatched. The CDR3 has 15 residues. The germline V gene has CDR1 SGHRS and CDR2 YFSETQ. The CDR3 reads CASGGGLAAYNEQFF. In DNA, the CDR3 is TGCGCCAGCGGCGGGGGGCTAGCGGCATACAATGAGCAGTTCTTC.

The rearrangement joins TRBV19 to TRBJ2-5; D is ambiguous. V dropped 3 bases and J dropped 5 bases, with 7 bases sitting between them. In germline, CDR1 is LNHDA, CDR2 SQIVND (reference sequence). The CDR3 covers 12 residues. CDR3 amino acids: CASSIGVETQYF. In DNA form, the CDR3 reads TGTGCCAGTAGTATTGGCGTTGAGACCCAGTACTTC.

This clonotype appeared a few times. The chain carries TRBV14 and TRBJ2-5; weak D call: TRBD2 (6 bases). The CDR3 runs to 15 residues. The germline V gene has CDR1 SGHDN and CDR2 FVKESK. V lost 4 bases to trimming and J lost 4 bases, with 16 bases between them. As DNA, the CDR3 is TGTGCCAGCAGCCCCTTTGGGGGAGGAGGAGAGACCCAGTACTTC. Its protein product is CASSPFGGGGETQYF.

In this sample, this clonotype turned up a few times. J is TRBJ2-5 and V is TRBV29-1; TRBD1 might be the D (5 bases). Trimming cost V 1 base and J 4 bases, with 10 bases left between them. CDR3 length: 13 residues. Germline V gives CDR1 SQVTM, CDR2 ANQGSEA. DNA of the CDR3: TGCAGCGTTGAAGGGGCAGGGCGAGAGACCCAGTACTTC. It is translated as CSVEGAGRETQYF. Drawing the rest from reference TRBV29-1 and TRBJ2-5, the complete variable domain is SAVISQKPSRDICQRGTSLTIQCQVDSQVTMMFWYRQQPGQSLTLIATANQGSEATYESGFVIDKFPISRPNLTFSTLTVSNMSPEDSSIYLCSVEGAGRETQYFGPGTRLLVL.